Each of the 18 T cell receptor beta chains below was sequenced from the same sample in a study of T cell repertoires in cytomegalovirus infection. TCRdb fed the reads into MiXCR, producing one record per CDR3 protein. The sample has around 490,000 distinct CDR3 sequences; roughly 29% are singletons. The sequenced material came from PBMCs. The receptors stem from a human donor in good health (CMV status not recorded). Some clones in this sample may be carry-over from other donors' samples.

There are a few counts of this clonotype. V is TRBV23-1 and J is TRBJ2-2, with D uncertain. TRBV23-1 is an ORF; its function is uncertain. This CDR3 contains 11 residues. The V end lost 8 bases, the J end lost 9 bases, and 10 bases lay between the germline ends. Here the CDR3 reads CASGVLRELFF. CDR3 nucleotides: TGCGCCAGCGGGGTGCTGAGGGAGCTGTTTTTT.

The chain joins TRBV7-4 to TRBJ2-5; 7 nucleotides match TRBD1. Trimming at V came to 1 base and at J to 4 bases, leaving 6 bases not matched to a gene. The CDR3 runs 15 residues. Germline CDR1 reads SGHVT; CDR2 reads SQSDAQ. CDR3 sequence: CASSLVLRGRETQYF. For the CDR3, the DNA is TGTGCCAGCAGCTTAGTGCTCAGGGGGAGAGAGACCCAGTACTTC. The complete variable domain, with remaining parts taken from reference TRBV7-4 and TRBJ2-5, reads GAGVSQSPRYKVAKRGRDVALRCDSISGHVTLYWYRQTLGQGSEVLTYSQSDAQRDKSGRPSGRFSAERPERSVSTLKIQRTEQGDSAVYLCASSLVLRGRETQYFGPGTRLLVL.

This clonotype came up a few times. The chain couples TRBV6-5 to TRBJ2-2; 13 bases agree with TRBD2. V shed 10 bases and J 7 bases; nucleotides not matched to a gene: 6. The CDR3 contains 14 residues. Germline CDR1 MNHEY, CDR2 SVGAGI. The chain's CDR3 is CATLGLAGYGELFF. The DNA of the CDR3 is TGTGCCACCTTGGGACTAGCGGGATACGGGGAGCTGTTTTTT.

The V call is TRBV12-3 or TRBV12-4, the J call TRBJ1-2; D might be TRBD1 (6 bases). Trimming stripped 6 bases from V and 7 bases from J, with 24 bases between. This CDR3 comprises 16 residues. CDR3 coding DNA: TGTGCCAGCAGCCCGCCCCCTGGGAGGGGGGGAGGTGGCTACACCTTC. Encoded protein: CASSPPPGRGGGGYTF.

This clonotype was detected only a few times. The rearrangement uses TRBV20-1 and TRBJ2-5; 9 bases are shared with TRBD2. Per germline, CDR1 DFQATT and CDR2 SNEGSKA (reference sequence). After removal of 5 bases from V and 4 bases from J, the junction contained 8 bases not matched to a gene. The CDR3 runs 14 residues. The CDR3 bases are TGCAGTGCTCGGGGCGGGAGGGCCCGAGAGACCCAGTACTTC. It yields the protein CSARGGRARETQYF.

The chain recombines TRBV7-9 with TRBJ1-5, with D uncertain. CDR3 length: 14 residues. V shed 5 bases and J shed 9 bases, with 17 bases lying between them. Per germline, CDR1 SEHNR and CDR2 FQNEAQ (reference sequence). The DNA of the CDR3 is TGTGCCAGCAGCCCAGCCGCCGGGAAGGGGCCCCAGCATTTT. Protein product: CASSPAAGKGPQHF.

The chain couples TRBV4-3 to TRBJ2-7, with 7 bases matching TRBD2. Germline lookup yields CDR1 LGHNA and CDR2 YSLEER. The CDR3 has 14 residues. V dropped 1 base and J dropped 6; count of bases not matched to a gene: 6. In nucleotides, the CDR3 is TGCGCCAGCAGCCAAGTACTTAGGGAGGGCGAGCAGTACTTC. Protein: CASSQVLREGEQYF.

The chain carries TRBV2 and TRBJ2-2; 8 bases line up with TRBD2. CDR1 SNHLY and CDR2 FYNNEI come from the germline V gene. CDR3 size: 13 residues. The trim removed 7 bases at V and 3 bases at J, leaving 1 base unmatched. DNA of the CDR3: TGTGCCAGCAAGCGGGAGCACACCGGGGAGCTGTTTTTT. Its protein product is CASKREHTGELFF.

This clonotype was counted ten times or more. This chain connects TRBV2 to TRBJ2-4; 10 bases align to TRBD2. Germline loops: CDR1 SNHLY, CDR2 FYNNEI. V lost 0 bases and J lost 1; bases outside the gene matches: 6. This CDR3 is built from 18 residues. DNA for the CDR3: TGTGCCAGCAGTGAAGCGCTTATAGCGGGAGGTGCCAAAAACATTCAGTACTTC. Translation gives CASSEALIAGGAKNIQYF.

V is TRBV29-1 and J is TRBJ2-3, with TRBD1 matching 10 bases. V was pared by 6 bases and J by 5 bases, with 23 bases of the junction left unmatched. The CDR3 is 19 amino acids. Germline CDR1 and CDR2: SQVTM and ANQGSEA. This CDR3 reads CSVAFLTGGQPVGIDTQYF. The DNA of the CDR3 is TGCAGCGTGGCATTTCTGACAGGGGGCCAACCCGTGGGGATAGATACGCAGTATTTT.

This clonotype was observed a few times. The V and J genes are TRBV24-1 and TRBJ2-3, with 7 positions matching TRBD1. The CDR3 spans 13 residues. The J segment lost 2 bases and the V segment lost 9 bases, leaving 4 bases of the junction unmatched. From germline, CDR1 is KGHDR and CDR2 SFDVKD. CDR3 DNA: TGTGCCACCGAGGGACAGACCACAGATACGCAGTATTTT. Protein sequence: CATEGQTTDTQYF.

This chain connects TRBV27 to TRBJ1-2; tentatively, D is TRBD1 (5 bases). V shed 8 bases and J shed 1 base, with 14 bases lying between them. The CDR3 is 14 residues long. In germline, CDR1 is MNHEY, CDR2 SMNVEV (reference sequence). The CDR3 coding sequence is TGTGCCAGCTCTAGATCGGGGCTTAACTATGGCTACACCTTC. It codes for CASSRSGLNYGYTF.

This chain links TRBV5-4 with TRBJ2-2, with a weak D call TRBD1 (5 bases). V dropped 3 bases and J dropped 4 bases, with 13 bases sitting between them. The CDR3 extends over 15 amino acids. Germline V gene sequence: CDR1 SGHNT, CDR2 YYREEE (reference sequence). CDR3 DNA: TGTGCCAGCAGCTCCGGACAAAGAGTCACCGGGGAGCTGTTTTTT. As protein: CASSSGQRVTGELFF.

This clonotype has a count of ten or more. The CDR3 bases are TGTGCCAGCAGCTTATATGAGGGCTTAACTGAAGCTTTCTTT. This encodes CASSLYEGLTEAFF. The chain has TRBV7-2 and TRBJ1-1; D is ambiguous. Germline V lookup: CDR1 SGHTA, CDR2 FQGNSA. The CDR3 sequence is 14 residues long. Trimming shortened V by 2 bases and J by 5 bases, and 12 bases separated the two germline ends. The full variable domain, with the rest looked up from reference TRBV7-2 and TRBJ1-1, is GAGVSQSPSNKVTEKGKDVELRCDPISGHTALYWYRQSLGQGLEFLIYFQGNSAPDKSGLPSDRFSAERTGGSVSTLTIQRTQQEDSAVYLCASSLYEGLTEAFFGQGTRLTVV.

This clonotype was recorded at least ten times. The chain combines TRBV7-9 with TRBJ1-3, with TRBD1 matching 7 bases. Germline V gene data show CDR1 as SEHNR and CDR2 as FQNEAQ (reference sequence). The CDR3 extends over 17 amino acids. Losses at the gene ends were 8 bases for V and 3 bases for J; bases not matched to a gene: 16. The DNA for the CDR3 is TGTGCCAGCGACTCAAGGACAGGCCTGGGTTTTGGAAACACCATATATTTT. Translation: CASDSRTGLGFGNTIYF.

The chain recombines TRBV30 with TRBJ1-2; no firm D call. The germline V gene has CDR1 GTSNPN and CDR2 SVGIG (reference sequence). The CDR3 spans 10 residues. Trimming removed 1 base from V and 5 bases from J, with 2 bases in between. The CDR3 DNA follows: TGTGCCTGGAGTGGGTATGGCTACACCTTC. Its translation: CAWSGYGYTF.

The chain has TRBV20-1 and TRBJ2-2; 12 bases agree with TRBD2. The V gene's germline CDR1 is DFQATT and CDR2 SNEGSKA (reference sequence). Trimming cost V 6 bases and J 8 bases; bases outside gene matches: 10. The CDR3 has 15 residues. CDR3 in amino acids: CSARLAGANSGELFF. The CDR3 DNA sequence: TGCAGTGCCAGACTAGCGGGAGCAAACTCGGGGGAGCTGTTTTTT.

This clonotype showed up just a few times. This rearrangement joins TRBV7-2 to TRBJ2-7; 7 bases agree with TRBD2. The germline V gene has CDR1 SGHTA and CDR2 FQGNSA. The ends lost 3 bases at V and 2 bases at J; junction bases unmatched: 4. The CDR3 consists of 14 residues. CDR3 loop: CASSFSAGAYEQYV. CDR3 sequence (DNA): TGTGCCAGCAGCTTTAGTGCGGGGGCCTACGAGCAGTACGTC.